This TCR beta chain derives from a study of cytomegalovirus exposure and HLA in healthy donors. General observations from the study: A later analysis, which compared TCR beta chains of equal frequency, found the HLA-associated ones more clonally expanded. Roughly uniform sequencing depth across donors was assumed, possibly incorrectly.

There are 12 residues in the CDR3. Germline lookup yields CDR1 SGHNT and CDR2 YYREEE (reference sequence). The V end was cut by 10 bases, the J end by 4 bases, with 14 bases between. The PCR employed 60 Vbeta primers together with 13 Jbeta primers. In the authors' methods: Roughly 11 million shared chains were among about 80 million unique TCR beta chains counted in a later analysis. TCRdb's copy holds only in-frame clones and misses some; the assay was immunoSEQ multiplex PCR. That table furnishes V, J and clone size, whereas the DNA furnished D and trimming. Of about 160,000 clones in the sample, 60% to 85% are singletons; the top ten hold just over 3%. Concerning this clone: What it recognizes is unknown.

Material for sequencing was PBMCs. The receptor's source is a woman between 35 and 50 years old in good health and CMV-seronegative. This chain uses TRBV5-4 with TRBJ2-5; possible D gene TRBD2, 6 bases. The CDR3 loop is CAAGTAGETQYF. The CDR3 DNA follows: TGTGCCGCCGGGACTGCCGGAGAGACCCAGTACTTC.